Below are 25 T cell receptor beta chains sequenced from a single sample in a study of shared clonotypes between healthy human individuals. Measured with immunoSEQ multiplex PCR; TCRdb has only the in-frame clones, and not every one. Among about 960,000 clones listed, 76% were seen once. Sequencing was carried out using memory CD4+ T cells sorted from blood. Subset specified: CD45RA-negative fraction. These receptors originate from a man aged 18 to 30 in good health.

The CDR3 bases are TGTGCCAGCACCCAGGGGGGGGCGAGGGACTATGGCTACACCTTC. This encodes CASTQGGARDYGYTF. The rearrangement joins TRBV6-1 to TRBJ1-2; TRBD1 agrees at 7 bases. V lost 7 bases to trimming and J lost 3 bases; unmatched junction nucleotides: 11. The CDR3 covers 15 residues. Germline loops: CDR1 MNHNS, CDR2 SASEGT.

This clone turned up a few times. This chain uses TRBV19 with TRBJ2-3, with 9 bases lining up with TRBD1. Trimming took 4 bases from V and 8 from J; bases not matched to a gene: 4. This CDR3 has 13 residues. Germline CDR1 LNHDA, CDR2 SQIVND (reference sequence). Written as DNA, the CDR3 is TGTGCCAGTAGTAACCCGGGACAGGGTACGCAGTATTTT. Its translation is CASSNPGQGTQYF.

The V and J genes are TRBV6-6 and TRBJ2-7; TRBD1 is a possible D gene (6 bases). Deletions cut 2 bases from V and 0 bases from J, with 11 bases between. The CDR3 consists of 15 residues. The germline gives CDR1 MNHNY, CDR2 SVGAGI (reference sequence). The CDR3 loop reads CASSYLMGASYEQYF. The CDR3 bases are TGTGCCAGCAGTTACCTTATGGGGGCCTCCTACGAGCAGTACTTC.

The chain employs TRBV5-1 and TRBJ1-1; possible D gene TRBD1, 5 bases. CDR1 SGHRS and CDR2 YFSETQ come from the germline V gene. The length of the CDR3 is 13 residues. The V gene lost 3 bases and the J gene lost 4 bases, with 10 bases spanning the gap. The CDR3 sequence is CASSSPGGTEAFF. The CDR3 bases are TGCGCCAGCAGCTCCCCCGGGGGCACTGAAGCTTTCTTT.

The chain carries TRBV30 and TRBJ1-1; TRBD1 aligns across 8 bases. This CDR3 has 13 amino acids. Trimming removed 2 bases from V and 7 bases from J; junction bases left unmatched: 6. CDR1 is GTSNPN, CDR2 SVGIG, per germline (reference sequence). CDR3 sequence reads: CAWSSGGEGEAFF. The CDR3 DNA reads TGTGCCTGGAGTTCAGGGGGCGAAGGTGAAGCTTTCTTT.

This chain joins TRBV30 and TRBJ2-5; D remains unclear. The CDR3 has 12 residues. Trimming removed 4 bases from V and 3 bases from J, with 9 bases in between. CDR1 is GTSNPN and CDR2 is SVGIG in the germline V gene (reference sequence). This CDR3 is CAWKEGKETQYF. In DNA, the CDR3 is TGTGCCTGGAAGGAAGGGAAAGAGACCCAGTACTTC.

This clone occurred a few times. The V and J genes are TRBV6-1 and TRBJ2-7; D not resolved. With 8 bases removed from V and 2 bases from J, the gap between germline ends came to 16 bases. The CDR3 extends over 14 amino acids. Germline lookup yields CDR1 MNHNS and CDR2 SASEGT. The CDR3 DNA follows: TGTGCCAGCTCAGCAGTGGCATGGACCTACGAGCAGTACTTC. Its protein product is CASSAVAWTYEQYF.

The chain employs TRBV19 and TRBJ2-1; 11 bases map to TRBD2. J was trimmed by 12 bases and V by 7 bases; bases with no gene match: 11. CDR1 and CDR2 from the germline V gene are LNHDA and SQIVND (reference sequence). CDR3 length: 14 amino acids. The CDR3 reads CASNGLAGPTGQFF. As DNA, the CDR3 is TGTGCCAGTAACGGACTAGCGGGCCCTACCGGGCAGTTCTTC.

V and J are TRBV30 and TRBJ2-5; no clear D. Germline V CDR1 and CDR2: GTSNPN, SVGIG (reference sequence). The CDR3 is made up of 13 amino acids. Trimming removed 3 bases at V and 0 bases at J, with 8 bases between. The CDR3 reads CAWSGNDQETQYF. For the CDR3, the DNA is TGTGCCTGGAGCGGAAATGACCAAGAGACCCAGTACTTC.

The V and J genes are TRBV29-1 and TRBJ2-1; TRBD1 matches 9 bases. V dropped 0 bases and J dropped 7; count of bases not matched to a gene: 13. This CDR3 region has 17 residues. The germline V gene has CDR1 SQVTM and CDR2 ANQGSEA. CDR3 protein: CSVEDLGTGISGNEQFF. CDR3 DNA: TGCAGCGTTGAAGATCTGGGGACAGGGATTTCGGGTAATGAGCAGTTCTTC.

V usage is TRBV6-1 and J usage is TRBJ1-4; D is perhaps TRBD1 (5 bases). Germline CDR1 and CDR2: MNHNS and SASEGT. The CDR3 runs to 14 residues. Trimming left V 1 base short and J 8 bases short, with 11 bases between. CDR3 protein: CASSEVGGREKLFF. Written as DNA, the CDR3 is TGTGCCAGCAGTGAAGTGGGGGGACGGGAAAAACTGTTTTTT.

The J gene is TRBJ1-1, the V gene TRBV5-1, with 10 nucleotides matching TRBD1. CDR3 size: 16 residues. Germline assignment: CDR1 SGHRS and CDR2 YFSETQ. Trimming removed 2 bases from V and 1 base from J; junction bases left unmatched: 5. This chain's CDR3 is CASSFGQGVANTEAFF. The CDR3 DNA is TGCGCCAGCAGCTTCGGACAGGGGGTAGCGAACACTGAAGCTTTCTTT. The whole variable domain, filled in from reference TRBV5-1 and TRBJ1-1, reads KAGVTQTPRYLIKTRGQQVTLSCSPISGHRSVSWYQQTPGQGLQFLFEYFSETQRNKGNFPGRFSGRQFSNSRSEMNVSTLELGDSALYLCASSFGQGVANTEAFFGQGTRLTVV.

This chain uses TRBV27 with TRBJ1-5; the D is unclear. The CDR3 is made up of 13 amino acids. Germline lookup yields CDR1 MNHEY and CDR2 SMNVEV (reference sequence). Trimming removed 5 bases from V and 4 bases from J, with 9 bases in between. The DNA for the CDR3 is TGTGCCAGCAGTCTAAGCCTAAATCAGCCCCAGCATTTT. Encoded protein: CASSLSLNQPQHF.

CDR3 sequence (DNA): TGCGCCAGCAGGAATCCTCGGGACAGAGCCTACAATGAGCAGTTCTTC. Amino acid sequence: CASRNPRDRAYNEQFF. J is TRBJ2-1 and V is TRBV4-1; 7 positions agree with TRBD1. Germline lookup yields CDR1 MGHRA and CDR2 YSYEKL. The length of the CDR3 is 16 residues. J was trimmed by 2 bases and V by 6 bases; bases with no gene match: 10.

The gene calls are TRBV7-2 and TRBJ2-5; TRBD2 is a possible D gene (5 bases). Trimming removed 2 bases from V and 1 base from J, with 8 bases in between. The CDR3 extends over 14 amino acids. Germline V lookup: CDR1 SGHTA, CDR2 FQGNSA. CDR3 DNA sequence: TGTGCCAGCAGCTTAACTGGGAGCCAAGAGACCCAGTACTTC. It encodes CASSLTGSQETQYF.

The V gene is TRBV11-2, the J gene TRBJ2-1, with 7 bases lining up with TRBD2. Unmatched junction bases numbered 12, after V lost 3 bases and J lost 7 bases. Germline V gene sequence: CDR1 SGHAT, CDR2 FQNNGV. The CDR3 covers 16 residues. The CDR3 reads CASSFSPSGAQNEQFF. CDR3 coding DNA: TGTGCCAGCAGCTTCTCCCCCAGCGGGGCACAGAATGAGCAGTTCTTC.

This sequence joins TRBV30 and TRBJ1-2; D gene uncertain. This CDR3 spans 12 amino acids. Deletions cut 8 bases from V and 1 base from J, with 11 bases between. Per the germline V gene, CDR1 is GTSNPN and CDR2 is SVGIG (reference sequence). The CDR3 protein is CARLSRNYGYTF. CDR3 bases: TGTGCCCGCTTATCCCGTAACTATGGCTACACCTTC.

CDR3: CASSEHSPGQGTHYSGNTIYF. The CDR3 DNA reads as TGCGCCAGCAGCGAACACTCACCGGGACAGGGGACACACTACTCTGGAAACACCATATATTTT. J is TRBJ1-3 and V is TRBV4-1; 10 bases agree with TRBD1. V was pared by 5 bases and J by 0 bases, with 19 bases of the junction left unmatched. CDR1 is MGHRA and CDR2 is YSYEKL in the germline V gene. This CDR3 spans 21 amino acids.

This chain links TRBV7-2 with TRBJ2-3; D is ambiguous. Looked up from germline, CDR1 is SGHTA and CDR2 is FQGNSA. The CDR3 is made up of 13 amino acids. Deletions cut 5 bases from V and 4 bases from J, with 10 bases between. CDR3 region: CASSRKSADTQYF. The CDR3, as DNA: TGTGCCAGCAGCAGAAAAAGTGCAGATACGCAGTATTTT.

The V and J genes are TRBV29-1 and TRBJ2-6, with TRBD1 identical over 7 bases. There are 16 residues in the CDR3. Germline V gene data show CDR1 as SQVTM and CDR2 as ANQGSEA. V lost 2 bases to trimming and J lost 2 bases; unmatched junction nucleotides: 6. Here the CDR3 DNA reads TGCAGCGTTGAATACATAGACAGGGCTGGGGCCAACGTCCTGACTTTC. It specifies CSVEYIDRAGANVLTF.

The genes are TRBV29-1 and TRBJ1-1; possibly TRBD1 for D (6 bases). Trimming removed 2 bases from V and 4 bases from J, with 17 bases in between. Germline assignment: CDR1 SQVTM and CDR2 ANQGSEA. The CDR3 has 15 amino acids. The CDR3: CSVENLGGGSTEAFF. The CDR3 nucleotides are TGCAGCGTTGAAAACTTAGGGGGAGGGAGCACTGAAGCTTTCTTT.

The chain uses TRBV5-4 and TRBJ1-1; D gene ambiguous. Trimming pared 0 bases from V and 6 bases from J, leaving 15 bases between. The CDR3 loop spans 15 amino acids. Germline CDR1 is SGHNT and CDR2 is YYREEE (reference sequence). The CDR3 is CASSLGTSAGSEAFF. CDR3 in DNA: TGTGCCAGCAGCTTGGGAACATCCGCGGGATCTGAAGCTTTCTTT.

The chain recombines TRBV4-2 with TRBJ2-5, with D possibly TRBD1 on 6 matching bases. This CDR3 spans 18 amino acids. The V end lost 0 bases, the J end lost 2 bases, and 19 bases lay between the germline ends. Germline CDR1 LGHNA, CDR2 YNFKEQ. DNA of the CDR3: TGTGCCAGCAGCCAAGACGCGTCTGTACTAGGGGGACAAGAGACCCAGTACTTC. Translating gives CASSQDASVLGGQETQYF.

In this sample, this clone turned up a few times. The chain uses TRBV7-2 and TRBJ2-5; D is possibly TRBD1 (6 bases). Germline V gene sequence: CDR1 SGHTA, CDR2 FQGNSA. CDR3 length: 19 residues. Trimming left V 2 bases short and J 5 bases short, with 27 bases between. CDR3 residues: CASSLNRPRGSSTQETQYF. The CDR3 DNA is TGTGCCAGCAGCTTAAATAGGCCCAGGGGTTCTTCGACACAGGAGACCCAGTACTTC.

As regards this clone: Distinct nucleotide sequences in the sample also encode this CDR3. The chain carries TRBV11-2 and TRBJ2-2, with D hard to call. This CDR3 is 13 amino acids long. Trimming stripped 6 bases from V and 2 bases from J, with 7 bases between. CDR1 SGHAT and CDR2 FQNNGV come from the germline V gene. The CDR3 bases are TGTGCCAGCAGATTTGCTAACACCGGGGAGCTGTTTTTT. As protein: CASRFANTGELFF.